Listed here are 6 T cell receptor beta chains from one sample, sequenced in a study of cytomegalovirus exposure and HLA in healthy donors. With 60 Vbeta and 13 Jbeta primers, the PCR was carried out. The table came from immunoSEQ multiplex PCR; TCRdb's copy has only in-frame clones and leaves some out. Here the sample spans some 220,000 clones, roughly 73% being singletons. The source material was PBMCs. Receptors were obtained from a boy under 18 in good health and CMV-seronegative.

This CDR3 reads CASSELSGGDRTEAFF. The CDR3 DNA sequence: TGTGCCAGCAGTGAATTATCAGGGGGCGATCGCACTGAAGCTTTCTTT. The J gene is TRBJ1-1, the V gene TRBV6-1; 8 nucleotides match TRBD1. With 2 bases clipped from V and 4 bases from J, the junction kept 9 bases outside the gene matches. The CDR3 covers 16 residues. CDR1 and CDR2 from the germline V gene are MNHNS and SASEGT.

This clone has a single count. The chain links TRBV5-1 to TRBJ2-4, with D possibly matching TRBD2 (6 bases). This CDR3 has 14 amino acids. Germline CDR1 is SGHRS and CDR2 is YFSETQ. V lost 2 bases and J lost 6, with 12 bases in between. CDR3 sequence: CASSLRIGGNIQYF. The CDR3 DNA reads TGCGCCAGCAGCTTAAGAATCGGGGGAAACATTCAGTACTTC.

This clone was detected only a few times. This chain links TRBV4-2 with TRBJ1-3, with D possibly TRBD1 on 6 matching bases. The CDR3 is 17 amino acids. Germline V gene lookup returns CDR1 LGHNA and CDR2 YNFKEQ. Trimming stripped 4 bases from V and 6 bases from J, with 22 bases between. In DNA, the CDR3 is TGTGCCAGCAGCCCTTGGACAGACCTTACGATCCCAAACACCATATATTTT. Translated, it gives CASSPWTDLTIPNTIYF.

Only one count was recorded for this clone. The rearrangement joins TRBV19 to TRBJ2-1, with a possible D match to TRBD2 (6 bases). The V gene lost 1 base and the J gene lost 5 bases, with 9 bases spanning the gap. The CDR3 has 14 amino acids. Germline CDR1 LNHDA, CDR2 SQIVND (reference sequence). CDR3 sequence reads: CASSIVGGDNEQFF. Here the CDR3 DNA reads TGTGCCAGTAGTATAGTCGGAGGGGACAATGAGCAGTTCTTC.

The chain is built from TRBV11-2 and TRBJ1-1, with a weak D call TRBD1 (5 bases). Germline assignment: CDR1 SGHAT and CDR2 FQNNGV. Trimming took 5 bases from V and 11 from J, leaving 21 bases between them. The CDR3 is made up of 14 amino acids. CDR3 amino acids: CASSPARDWGEAFF. CDR3 DNA sequence: TGTGCCAGCAGCCCGGCAAGGGACTGGGGTGAGGCTTTCTTT.

V gene TRBV6-5 combines with J gene TRBJ1-3; D may be TRBD1 (5 bases). The CDR3 contains 14 residues. V was clipped by 1 base and J by 4 bases, with 8 bases between them. Germline V gene data show CDR1 as MNHEY and CDR2 as SVGAGI. CDR3 in amino acids: CASSYLGVGNTIYF. The CDR3 nucleotides read TGTGCCAGCAGTTACTTAGGGGTCGGAAACACCATATATTTT.